This T cell receptor (beta chain) emerged from a study of CD8+ T cells in alopecia areata. Following extraction, RNA underwent reverse transcription to cDNA, which served as the sequencing template. Sequencing was performed with immunoSEQ multiplex PCR; in TCRdb, only in-frame clones are kept and a portion is missing. The sample gives about 110,000 clones, around 59% of which show up once; 20% to 25% is in the top ten. Researchers picked out CD4+ and CD8+ T cells from PBMCs by sorting. With respect to this clone: Its antigen is as yet unknown.

Trimming pared 3 bases from V and 4 bases from J, leaving 12 bases between. The CDR3 covers 14 residues. CDR1 is SGHDT, CDR2 YYEEEE, per germline. General study points: Scalp sequencing also captures normal skin's resident alphabeta T cells. Patients shared TCRs less clearly than mice did, possibly for HLA-related reasons.

The specimen sequenced was CD8+ T cells sorted from blood. The source of this sequence is a human donor in good health. The rearrangement joins TRBV5-6 to TRBJ2-3; TRBD2 is a possible D gene (6 bases). The CDR3 reads CASSSTGLPDTQYF. As DNA, the CDR3 is TGTGCCAGCAGCTCAACGGGACTCCCAGATACGCAGTATTTT. The complete variable domain, with remaining parts taken from reference TRBV5-6 and TRBJ2-3, reads DAGVTQSPTHLIKTRGQQVTLRCSPKSGHDTVSWYQQALGQGPQFIFQYYEEEERQRGNFPDRFSGHQFPNYSSELNVNALLLGDSALYLCASSSTGLPDTQYFGPGTRLTVL.